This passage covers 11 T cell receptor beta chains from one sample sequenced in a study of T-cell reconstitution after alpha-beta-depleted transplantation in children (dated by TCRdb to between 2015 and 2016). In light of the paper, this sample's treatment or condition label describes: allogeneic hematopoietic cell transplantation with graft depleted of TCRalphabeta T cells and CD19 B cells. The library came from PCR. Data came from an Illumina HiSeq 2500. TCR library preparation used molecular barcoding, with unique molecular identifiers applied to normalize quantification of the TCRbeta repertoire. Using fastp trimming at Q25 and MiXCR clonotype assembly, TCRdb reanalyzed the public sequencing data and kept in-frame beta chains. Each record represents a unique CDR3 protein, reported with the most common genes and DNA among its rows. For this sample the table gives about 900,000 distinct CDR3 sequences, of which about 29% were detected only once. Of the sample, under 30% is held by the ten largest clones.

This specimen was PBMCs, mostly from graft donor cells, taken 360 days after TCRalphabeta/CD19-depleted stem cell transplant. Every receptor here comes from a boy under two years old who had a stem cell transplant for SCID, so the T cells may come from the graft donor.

For the CDR3, the DNA is TGTGCCAGCACCCCGACAGGGAGAGAGACCCAGTACTTC. Protein: CASTPTGRETQYF. The chain combines TRBV6-2 or TRBV6-3 with TRBJ2-5; TRBD1 aligns across 7 bases. CDR3 length equals 13 residues. Germline values: CDR1 MNHEY, CDR2 SVGEGT. After removal of 7 bases from V and 4 bases from J, the junction contained 6 bases not matched to a gene.

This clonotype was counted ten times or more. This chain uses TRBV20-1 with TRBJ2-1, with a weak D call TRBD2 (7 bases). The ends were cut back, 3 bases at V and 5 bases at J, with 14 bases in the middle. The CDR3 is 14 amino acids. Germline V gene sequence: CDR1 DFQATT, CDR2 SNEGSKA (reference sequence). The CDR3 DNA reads TGCAGTGCTAGTCGGGGGGCGAGAAACAATGAGCAGTTCTTC. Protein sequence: CSASRGARNNEQFF.

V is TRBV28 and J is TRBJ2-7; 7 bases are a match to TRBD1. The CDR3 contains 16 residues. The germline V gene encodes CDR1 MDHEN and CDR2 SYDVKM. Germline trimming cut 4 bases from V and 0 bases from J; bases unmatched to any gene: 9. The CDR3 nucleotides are TGTGCCAGCAGTTCCCCCCGGCACAGGGGCTCCTACGAGCAGTACTTC. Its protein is CASSSPRHRGSYEQYF.

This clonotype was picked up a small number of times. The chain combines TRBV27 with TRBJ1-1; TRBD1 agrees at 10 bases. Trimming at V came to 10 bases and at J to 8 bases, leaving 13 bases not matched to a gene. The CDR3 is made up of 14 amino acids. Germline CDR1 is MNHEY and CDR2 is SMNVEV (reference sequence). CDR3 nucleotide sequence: TGTGCCACCCGGGACAGGGGTCTTGAACGGGAAGCTTTCTTT. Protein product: CATRDRGLEREAFF.

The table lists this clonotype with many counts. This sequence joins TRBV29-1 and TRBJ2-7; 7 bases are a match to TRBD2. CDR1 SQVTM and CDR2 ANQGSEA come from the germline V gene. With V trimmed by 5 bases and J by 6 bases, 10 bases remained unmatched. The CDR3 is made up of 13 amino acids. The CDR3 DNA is TGCAGCGTTTTAGAGCGGGGACTCGGCGAGCAGTACTTC. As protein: CSVLERGLGEQYF.

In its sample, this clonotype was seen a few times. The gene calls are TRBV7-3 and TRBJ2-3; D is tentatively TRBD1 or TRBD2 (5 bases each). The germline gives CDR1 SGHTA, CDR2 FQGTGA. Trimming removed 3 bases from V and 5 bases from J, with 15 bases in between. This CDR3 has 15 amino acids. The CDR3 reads CASSFTTGGVDTQYF. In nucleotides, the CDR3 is TGTGCCAGCAGCTTTACGACTGGGGGTGTAGATACGCAGTATTTT.

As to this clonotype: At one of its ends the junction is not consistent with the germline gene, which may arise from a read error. The CDR3 DNA sequence: TGCGCCAGCACGAGGACTGCAGAGACGCAGTATTTT. The encoded protein is CASTRTAETQYF. The chain combines TRBV10-2 with TRBJ2-3, with D possibly being TRBD2 (5 bases). This CDR3 region has 12 residues. The germline V gene has CDR1 WSHSY and CDR2 SAAADI.

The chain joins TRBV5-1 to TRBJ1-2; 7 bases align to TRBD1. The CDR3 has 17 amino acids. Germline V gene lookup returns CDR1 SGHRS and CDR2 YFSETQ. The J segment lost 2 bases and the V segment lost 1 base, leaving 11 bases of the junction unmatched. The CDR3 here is CASSLPPGTASNYGYTF. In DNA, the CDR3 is TGCGCCAGCAGCTTGCCCCCCGGGACAGCATCCAACTATGGCTACACCTTC. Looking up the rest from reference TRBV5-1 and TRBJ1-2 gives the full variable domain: KAGVTQTPRYLIKTRGQQVTLSCSPISGHRSVSWYQQTPGQGLQFLFEYFSETQRNKGNFPGRFSGRQFSNSRSEMNVSTLELGDSALYLCASSLPPGTASNYGYTFGSGTRLTVV.

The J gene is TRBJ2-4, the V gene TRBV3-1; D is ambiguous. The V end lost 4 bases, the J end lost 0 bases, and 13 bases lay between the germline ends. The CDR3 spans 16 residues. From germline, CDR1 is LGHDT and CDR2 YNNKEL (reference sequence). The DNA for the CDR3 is TGTGCCAGCAGCCCCGGGCCCGGCCCAGCCAAAAACATTCAGTACTTC. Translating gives CASSPGPGPAKNIQYF. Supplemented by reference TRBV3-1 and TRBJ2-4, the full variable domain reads DTAVSQTPKYLVTQMGNDKSIKCEQNLGHDTMYWYKQDSKKFLKIMFSYNNKELIINETVPNRFSPKSPDKAHLNLHINSLELGDSAVYFCASSPGPGPAKNIQYFGAGTRLSVL.

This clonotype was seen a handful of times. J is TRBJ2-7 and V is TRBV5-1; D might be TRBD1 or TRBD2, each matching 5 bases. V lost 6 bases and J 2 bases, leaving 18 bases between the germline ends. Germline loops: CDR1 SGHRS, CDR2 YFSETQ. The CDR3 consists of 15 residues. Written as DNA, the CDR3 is TGCGCCAGCACCCCGGGTGGGGACGGACCCTACGAGCAGTACTTC. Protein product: CASTPGGDGPYEQYF.

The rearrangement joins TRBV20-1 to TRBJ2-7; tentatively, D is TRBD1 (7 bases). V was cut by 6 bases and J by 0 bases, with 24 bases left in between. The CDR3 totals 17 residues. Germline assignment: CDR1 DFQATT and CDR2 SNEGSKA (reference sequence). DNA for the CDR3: TGCAGTGCCTCCCCGGGGGACAGACCTTTGGGCTCCTACGAGCAGTACTTC. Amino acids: CSASPGDRPLGSYEQYF.